This TCR beta chain is from a study of cytotoxic CD8 clonotypes in ibrutinib-treated CLL. At the level of the study: Among patients, some 24 responded partially and 2 completely; around 15 then stayed remitted and roughly 12 progressed after median approximately 68 months. Among the samples, the mean was approximately 260,000 productive templates and about 94,000 productive rearrangements.

Assay used: immunoSEQ multiplex PCR; TCRdb lists only in-frame clones, some missing. The data hold 17,000 or so clones, with approximately 82% observed a single time. The germline gives CDR1 ENHRY, CDR2 SYGVKD. The CDR3 consists of 16 residues. V was trimmed by 0 bases and J by 2 bases, leaving 13 bases between them. The genes are TRBV10-3 and TRBJ2-5, with D possibly TRBD1 on 6 matching bases. Sequenced material: PBMCs, taken before ibrutinib treatment. The source of this sequence is a human donor with chronic lymphocytic leukemia. The chain's CDR3 is CAISESRGTHQETQYF. CDR3 in DNA: TGTGCCATCAGTGAGTCTAGGGGGACACATCAAGAGACCCAGTACTTC.